These T cell receptor beta chains were read from a single sample in a study of shared clonotypes between healthy human individuals. Only in-frame clones appear in the TCRdb table, and some are missing; sequencing was by immunoSEQ multiplex PCR. The sample consists of approximately 98,000 clones, over 65% of them appearing once. The sequenced material came from memory CD8+ T cells sorted from blood. All receptors come from a woman aged 30 to 39 in good health. Both conserved end residues are part of each CDR3. A D gene is named only where the DNA matches it firmly. The listing skips clone size in some rows; elsewhere it reads once, few, many or a size class.

v_call,d_call,j_call,clone_size,cdr3_aa,cdr3_nt
TRBV7-6,.,TRBJ2-7,.,CASSSRSIEQYF,TGTGCCAGCAGCTCCAGATCCATCGAGCAGTACTTC
TRBV14,.,TRBJ2-2,.,CASGAYTGELFF,TGTGCCAGTGGAGCGTACACCGGGGAGCTGTTTTTT
TRBV28,TRBD1,TRBJ1-1,.,CASRGDRPGTEAFF,TGTGCCAGCAGGGGGGACAGGCCGGGCACTGAAGCTTTCTTT
TRBV5-4,.,TRBJ2-7,.,CASSSESEQYF,TGTGCCAGCAGCTCAGAATCCGAGCAGTACTTC
TRBV29-1,TRBD1,TRBJ2-1,.,CSVETGTGAYNEQFF,TGCAGCGTTGAAACCGGGACAGGGGCTTACAATGAGCAGTTCTTC
TRBV7-9,.,TRBJ1-1,once,CASSHGDRNTEAFF,TGTGCCAGCAGCCACGGCGACAGGAACACTGAAGCTTTCTTT
TRBV28,.,TRBJ1-1,.,CASSSTRTVLDTEAFF,TGTGCCAGCAGTTCCACAAGGACAGTCCTCGACACTGAAGCTTTCTTT
TRBV13,.,TRBJ1-1,.,CASSPEAQAEAFF,TGTGCCAGCAGCCCAGAGGCCCAAGCGGAAGCTTTCTTT
TRBV6-4,.,TRBJ2-2,.,CASSDSGQNTGELFF,TGTGCCAGCAGTGACTCGGGACAGAACACCGGGGAGCTGTTTTTT
TRBV6-6,.,TRBJ2-1,.,CASLRSAHEQFF,TGTGCCAGCCTCCGATCGGCCCATGAGCAGTTCTTC
TRBV28,TRBD1,TRBJ2-7,.,CASRRQGRTYEQYF,TGTGCCAGCAGAAGACAGGGGAGGACCTACGAGCAGTACTTC
TRBV6-5,TRBD1,TRBJ1-5,.,CASSYRQGENQPQHF,TGTGCCAGCAGTTACCGACAGGGGGAAAATCAGCCCCAGCATTTT
TRBV7-9,TRBD2,TRBJ2-7,.,CASRLAGGSYEQYF,TGTGCCAGCAGACTAGCGGGAGGTTCCTACGAGCAGTACTTC
TRBV4-1,TRBD1,TRBJ2-1,.,CASSQDRGTGGLNEQFF,TGCGCCAGCAGCCAAGATAGGGGGACAGGGGGCCTCAATGAGCAGTTCTTC
TRBV27,TRBD1,TRBJ1-1,.,CASSLGGGGFTEAFF,TGTGCCAGCAGTTTAGGAGGGGGCGGCTTCACTGAAGCTTTCTTT
TRBV7-9,.,TRBJ2-7,.,CASSQESGTSHEQYF,TGTGCCAGCAGCCAAGAAAGCGGGACATCCCACGAGCAGTACTTC
TRBV20-1,.,TRBJ2-7,.,CSAPDTYEQYF,TGCAGTGCTCCGGACACCTACGAGCAGTACTTC
TRBV5-4,.,TRBJ2-3,.,CASSVPVPDTQYF,TGTGCCAGCAGCGTACCTGTCCCAGATACGCAGTATTTT
TRBV27,.,TRBJ2-3,.,CASSWTASTDTQYF,TGTGCCAGCAGTTGGACGGCTAGCACAGATACGCAGTATTTT
TRBV25-1,.,TRBJ2-7,few,CASSLGHEQYF,TGTGCCAGCAGTCTGGGCCACGAGCAGTACTTC
TRBV7-9,TRBD1,TRBJ1-1,.,CASSQTGQGSEAFF,TGTGCCAGCAGCCAAACGGGACAGGGGTCTGAAGCTTTCTTT
TRBV9,TRBD1,TRBJ2-5,.,CASSVGQGSGSETQYF,TGTGCCAGCAGCGTAGGACAGGGTTCAGGTTCAGAGACCCAGTACTTC